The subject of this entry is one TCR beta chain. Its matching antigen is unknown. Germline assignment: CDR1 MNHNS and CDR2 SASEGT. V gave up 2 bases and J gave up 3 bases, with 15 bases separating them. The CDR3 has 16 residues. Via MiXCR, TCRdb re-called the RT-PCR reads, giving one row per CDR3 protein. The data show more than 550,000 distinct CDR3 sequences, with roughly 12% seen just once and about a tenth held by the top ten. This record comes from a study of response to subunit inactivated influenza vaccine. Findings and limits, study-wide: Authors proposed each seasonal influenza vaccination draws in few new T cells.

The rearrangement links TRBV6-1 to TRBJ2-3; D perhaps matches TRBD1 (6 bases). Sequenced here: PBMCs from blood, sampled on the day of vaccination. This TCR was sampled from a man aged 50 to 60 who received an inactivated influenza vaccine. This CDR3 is CASSESITGWTDTQYF. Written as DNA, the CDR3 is TGTGCCAGCAGTGAATCGATCACAGGGTGGACAGATACGCAGTATTTT.